Listed here are 27 T cell receptor beta chains from one sample, sequenced in a study of beta chain features in type 1 diabetes. Study results and caveats: TCRB CDR3 length was moderately but significantly reduced in all four CD4+ subsets of Type 1 diabetes patients.

Reverse transcribing all isolated RNA meant expressed TCRB transcripts were sequenced. The protocol was immunoSEQ multiplex PCR, while the TCRdb copy is restricted to in-frame clones and leaves out a portion. The table includes over 650,000 clones, more than 13% detected once. Their specific antigens are unknown. Sequenced: naive CD4+ T cells from blood. All receptors derive from a man in his late teens or twenties with type 1 diabetes.

The rearrangement uses TRBV6-4 and TRBJ2-1; possibly TRBD1 for D (7 bases). V gave up 2 bases and J gave up 0 bases, with 8 bases separating them. The germline V gene has CDR1 MRHNA and CDR2 SNTAGT. The CDR3 runs 15 residues. CDR3 sequence reads: CASSDQGGSYNEQFF. The CDR3 bases are TGTGCCAGCAGTGACCAGGGGGGCTCCTACAATGAGCAGTTCTTC.

The sample holds a few counts of this clone. The rearrangement links TRBV30 to TRBJ2-7, with 15 positions matching TRBD2. Germline trimming cut 1 base from V and 4 bases from J; bases unmatched to any gene: 5. The CDR3 spans 16 residues. Germline V gene data show CDR1 as GTSNPN and CDR2 as SVGIG (reference sequence). CDR3 region: CAWSAAGTSGRYEQYF. In nucleotides, the CDR3 is TGTGCCTGGAGTGCTGCCGGGACTAGCGGGAGGTACGAGCAGTACTTC.

This clone was detected only a few times. The chain links TRBV29-1 to TRBJ2-7; 15 nucleotides align to TRBD2. Germline assignment: CDR1 SQVTM and CDR2 ANQGSEA. CDR3 size: 14 residues. V lost 7 bases, J lost 4 bases, and 5 bases stayed unmatched. This chain's CDR3 is CSARTSGGAYEQYF. CDR3 DNA: TGCAGCGCCCGGACTAGCGGGGGGGCGTACGAGCAGTACTTC.

The rearrangement uses TRBV30 and TRBJ2-3, with D uncertain. The CDR3 runs 14 residues. Germline V gives CDR1 GTSNPN, CDR2 SVGIG (reference sequence). The V gene lost 0 bases and the J gene lost 0 bases, with 7 bases spanning the gap. CDR3 bases: TGTGCCTGGAGTGTCGGGTGGAGCACAGATACGCAGTATTTT. It encodes CAWSVGWSTDTQYF.

This chain connects TRBV5-1 to TRBJ2-1; 9 bases map to TRBD1. This CDR3 has 14 residues. CDR1 is SGHRS, CDR2 YFSETQ, per germline. The V gene end was trimmed by 2 bases and the J gene end by 8 bases; junction bases not matched to a gene: 5. The CDR3 loop reads CASSFRTGEDEQFF. DNA for the CDR3: TGCGCCAGCAGCTTCAGGACAGGGGAGGATGAGCAGTTCTTC.

This clone turned up a few times. The genes are TRBV29-1 and TRBJ2-1; D gene uncertain. Germline V gene sequence: CDR1 SQVTM, CDR2 ANQGSEA. Trimming pared 4 bases from V and 0 bases from J, leaving 7 bases between. The CDR3 length is 13 residues. CDR3 amino acids: CSVATSSYNEQFF. The CDR3 nucleotides are TGCAGCGTTGCCACGAGCTCCTACAATGAGCAGTTCTTC.

V is TRBV2 and J is TRBJ2-5, with a weak D call TRBD2 (5 bases). The ends were cut back, 4 bases at V and 9 bases at J, with 15 bases in the middle. The germline V gene has CDR1 SNHLY and CDR2 FYNNEI. There are 13 residues in the CDR3. CDR3 loop: CASSAAGFGAQYF. DNA for the CDR3: TGTGCCAGCAGTGCAGCCGGTTTCGGGGCCCAGTACTTC.

This clone appeared a few times. The chain has TRBV7-2 and TRBJ2-3; D unresolved. Trimming took off 5 bases at V and 6 bases at J, with 15 bases between the two ends. CDR1 is SGHTA and CDR2 is FQGNSA in the germline V gene. There are 14 residues in the CDR3. The CDR3 reads CASSPGIHSDTQYF. The DNA for the CDR3 is TGTGCCAGCAGCCCAGGCATCCACTCGGATACGCAGTATTTT.

The chain is built from TRBV7-2 and TRBJ2-3; D may be TRBD1 (5 bases). The CDR3 consists of 14 residues. Germline V gene lookup returns CDR1 SGHTA and CDR2 FQGNSA. V dropped 4 bases and J dropped 5 bases, with 13 bases sitting between them. CDR3 sequence reads: CASSSRVQGDTQYF. Written as DNA, the CDR3 is TGTGCCAGCAGCTCCCGCGTCCAGGGAGATACGCAGTATTTT. Together with reference TRBV7-2 and TRBJ2-3, the CDR3 gives the full variable domain: GAGVSQSPSNKVTEKGKDVELRCDPISGHTALYWYRQSLGQGLEFLIYFQGNSAPDKSGLPSDRFSAERTGGSVSTLTIQRTQQEDSAVYLCASSSRVQGDTQYFGPGTRLTVL.

The V call is TRBV7-8, the J call TRBJ2-3; perhaps TRBD2 as D (6 bases). CDR3 length: 16 residues. Per the germline V gene, CDR1 is SGHVS and CDR2 is FQNEAQ. Trimming removed 3 bases from V and 0 bases from J, with 13 bases in between. CDR3 loop: CASSLGTSPSTDTQYF. In DNA form, the CDR3 reads TGTGCCAGCAGCTTGGGCACTAGCCCGAGCACAGATACGCAGTATTTT.

There are a few counts of this clone. The chain combines TRBV9 with TRBJ2-5, with a weak D call TRBD2 (5 bases). In germline, CDR1 is SGDLS, CDR2 YYNGEE. Trimming shortened V by 1 base and J by 3 bases, and 7 bases separated the two germline ends. CDR3 length: 13 amino acids. The CDR3 DNA follows: TGTGCCAGCAGCGTATCACTAGAAGAGACCCAGTACTTC. Amino acids: CASSVSLEETQYF.

In its sample, this clone was seen a few times. The chain employs TRBV9 and TRBJ2-7; 10 bases map to TRBD2. The CDR3 consists of 18 residues. CDR1 is SGDLS, CDR2 YYNGEE, per germline. The junction had 10 bases not matched to a gene; V was cut back by 0 bases and J by 1 base. The CDR3 sequence is CASSVGSRSGRYSYEQYF. The CDR3 nucleotides read TGTGCCAGCAGCGTAGGTTCCCGTAGCGGGAGGTATTCCTACGAGCAGTACTTC.

This clone was picked up a small number of times. The chain is built from TRBV7-9 and TRBJ2-5; D unresolved. This CDR3 has 12 amino acids. Germline loops: CDR1 SEHNR, CDR2 FQNEAQ (reference sequence). Deletions cut 1 base from V and 5 bases from J, with 5 bases between. CDR3: CASSLGIETQYF. CDR3 DNA: TGTGCCAGCAGCTTAGGGATCGAGACCCAGTACTTC. The full variable domain, rest sourced from reference TRBV7-9 and TRBJ2-5, is DTGVSQNPRHKITKRGQNVTFRCDPISEHNRLYWYRQTLGQGPEFLTYFQNEAQLEKSRLLSDRFSAERPKGSFSTLEIQRTEQGDSAMYLCASSLGIETQYFGPGTRLLVL.

This clone was seen only a few times. V and J are TRBV5-1 and TRBJ1-1; D not certain. The germline V and J ends were trimmed by 4 bases and 2 bases, with 6 bases remaining between them. This CDR3 is built from 12 residues. CDR1 and CDR2 (germline): SGHRS, YFSETQ. The CDR3 loop reads CASSTFNTEAFF. CDR3 nucleotides: TGCGCCAGCAGCACCTTTAACACTGAAGCTTTCTTT.

This clone was seen a few times. J is TRBJ2-4 and V is TRBV5-8; D uncertain. In germline, CDR1 is SGHTS, CDR2 YDEGEE. The CDR3 loop spans 14 amino acids. Trimming took off 0 bases at V and 2 bases at J, with 6 bases between the two ends. Written as DNA, the CDR3 is TGTGCCAGCAGCTTGGTTGGGTCCAAAAACATTCAGTACTTC. This translates into CASSLVGSKNIQYF. Variable domain in full (rest from reference TRBV5-8 and TRBJ2-4): EAGVTQSPTHLIKTRGQQATLRCSPISGHTSVYWYQQALGLGLQFLLWYDEGEERNRGNFPPRFSGRQFPNYSSELNVNALELEDSALYLCASSLVGSKNIQYFGAGTRLSVL.

This chain uses TRBV18 with TRBJ1-5; unclear D gene. CDR1 is KGHSH, CDR2 LQKENI, per germline. The CDR3 is made up of 14 amino acids. Trimming took 2 bases from V and 1 from J, leaving 6 bases between them. The CDR3 region is CASSPGVSNQPQHF. As DNA, the CDR3 is TGTGCCAGCTCACCAGGGGTAAGCAATCAGCCCCAGCATTTT.

V is TRBV5-1 and J is TRBJ1-5, with D uncertain. This CDR3 has 13 residues. Germline CDR1 reads SGHRS; CDR2 reads YFSETQ. The ends were cut back, 1 base at V and 5 bases at J, with 7 bases in the middle. CDR3 nucleotide sequence: TGCGCCAGCAGCTTGAACCGAGATCAGCCCCAGCATTTT. Residues: CASSLNRDQPQHF.

Only a few counts were recorded for this clone. The gene calls are TRBV10-3 and TRBJ2-2; D uncertain. This CDR3 region has 13 residues. Trimming left V 11 bases short and J 1 base short, with 11 bases between. Germline V gene data show CDR1 as ENHRY and CDR2 as SYGVKD. CDR3 residues: CAVPGGNTGELFF. The CDR3 bases are TGTGCCGTACCCGGCGGGAACACCGGGGAGCTGTTTTTT.

This clone was recorded a few times. The rearrangement joins TRBV30 to TRBJ2-1; 14 nucleotides match TRBD2. The CDR3 has 14 residues. With V trimmed by 3 bases and J by 9 bases, 4 bases remained unmatched. Germline CDR1 is GTSNPN and CDR2 is SVGIG (reference sequence). CDR3 loop: CAWRWTSGRSEQFF. CDR3 bases: TGTGCCTGGAGGTGGACTAGCGGGAGGTCTGAGCAGTTCTTC.

The rearrangement joins TRBV18 to TRBJ2-7; D call uncertain. From germline, CDR1 is KGHSH and CDR2 LQKENI. The CDR3 extends over 14 amino acids. V was cut by 3 bases and J by 2 bases, with 11 bases left in between. The CDR3 region is CASSPPDTAYEQYF. The CDR3 DNA reads TGTGCCAGCTCACCTCCCGACACAGCCTACGAGCAGTACTTC.

This clone was observed a handful of times. V usage is TRBV6-6 and J usage is TRBJ1-1; TRBD1 agrees at 7 bases. V was pared by 4 bases and J by 10 bases, with 9 bases of the junction left unmatched. Germline V gives CDR1 MNHNY, CDR2 SVGAGI (reference sequence). The CDR3 is made up of 13 amino acids. The CDR3 DNA sequence: TGTGCCAGCAGTTCTGGACAGGCTTCACGAGCTTTCTTT. This sequence encodes CASSSGQASRAFF.

This clone was counted between two and nine times. Other nucleotide sequences from this sample produce the same CDR3. The chain joins TRBV18 to TRBJ2-7, with TRBD1 matching 7 bases. Looked up from germline, CDR1 is KGHSH and CDR2 is LQKENI. This CDR3 has 14 residues. The ends lost 6 bases at V and 0 bases at J; junction bases unmatched: 5. Here the CDR3 reads CASSLTGSSYEQYF. The CDR3 region has the DNA TGTGCCAGCTCTCTGACAGGGAGCTCCTACGAGCAGTACTTC. The full variable domain, in which reference TRBV18 and TRBJ2-7 provide the parts outside the CDR3, is NAGVMQNPRHLVRRRGQEARLRCSPMKGHSHVYWYRQLPEEGLKFMVYLQKENIIDESGMPKERFSAEFPKEGPSILRIQQVVRGDSAAYFCASSLTGSSYEQYFGPGTRLTVT.

This clone appeared a few times. This chain links TRBV6-5 with TRBJ1-3; D perhaps matches TRBD1 (5 bases). The CDR3 runs to 15 residues. Germline CDR1 is MNHEY and CDR2 is SVGAGI. V lost 2 bases, J lost 5 bases, and 13 bases lay in between. The CDR3 spells CASSYGAGRRNTIYF. The CDR3 DNA reads TGTGCCAGCAGTTACGGTGCGGGGCGGCGAAACACCATATATTTT.

This clone has a handful of counts. The rearrangement links TRBV29-1 to TRBJ2-2, with D perhaps given as TRBD1 or TRBD2 (5 bases each). The CDR3 runs 13 residues. Germline values: CDR1 SQVTM, CDR2 ANQGSEA. V dropped 7 bases and J dropped 4 bases, with 13 bases sitting between them. CDR3 sequence reads: CSGRGVGTGELFF. The CDR3 DNA reads TGCAGCGGACGGGGCGTGGGCACCGGGGAGCTGTTTTTT.

J is TRBJ2-5 and V is TRBV18; D uncertain. V was shortened by 1 base and J by 2 bases, with 2 bases between the two germline ends. This CDR3 spans 12 amino acids. Germline CDR1 is KGHSH and CDR2 is LQKENI. CDR3 sequence reads: CASSPQQETQYF. The CDR3, as DNA: TGTGCCAGCTCACCACAGCAAGAGACCCAGTACTTC.

This clone occurred a few times. This chain joins TRBV5-1 and TRBJ2-1; tentatively, D is TRBD1 (6 bases). Germline loops: CDR1 SGHRS, CDR2 YFSETQ. V was cut by 0 bases and J by 3 bases, with 7 bases left in between. The CDR3 is made up of 14 amino acids. DNA of the CDR3: TGCGCCAGCAGCTTGGAGGGACACTACAATGAGCAGTTCTTC. Its protein product is CASSLEGHYNEQFF.

The chain couples TRBV2 to TRBJ2-2; D call uncertain. V was clipped by 4 bases and J by 6 bases, with 15 bases between them. Germline CDR1 is SNHLY and CDR2 is FYNNEI. The length of the CDR3 is 15 residues. In DNA form, the CDR3 reads TGTGCCAGCAGTGGTGGTATCGTATTTCCCGGGGAGCTGTTTTTT. Protein: CASSGGIVFPGELFF.